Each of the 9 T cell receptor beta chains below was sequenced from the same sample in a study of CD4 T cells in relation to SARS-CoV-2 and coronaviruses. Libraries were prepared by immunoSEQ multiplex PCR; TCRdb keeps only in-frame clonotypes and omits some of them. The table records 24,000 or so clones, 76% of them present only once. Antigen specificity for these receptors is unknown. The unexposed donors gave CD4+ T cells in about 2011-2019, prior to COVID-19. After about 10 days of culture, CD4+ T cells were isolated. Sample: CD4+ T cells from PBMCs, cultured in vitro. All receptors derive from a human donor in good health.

The CDR3 nucleotides read TGTGCCAGCAGTTTTCTAGCTAACTATGGCTACACCTTC. It codes for CASSFLANYGYTF. The rearrangement joins TRBV12-3 or TRBV12-4 to TRBJ1-2, with no clear D. The CDR3 totals 13 residues. V dropped 3 bases and J dropped 0 bases, with 5 bases sitting between them.

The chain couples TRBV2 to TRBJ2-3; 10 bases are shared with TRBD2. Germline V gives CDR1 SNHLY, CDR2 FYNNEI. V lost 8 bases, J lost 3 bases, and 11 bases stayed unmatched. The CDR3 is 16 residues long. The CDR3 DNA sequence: TGTGCCAGCCTAGCTCTAGCGGGAGTAGTGACAGATACGCAGTATTTT. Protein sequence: CASLALAGVVTDTQYF.

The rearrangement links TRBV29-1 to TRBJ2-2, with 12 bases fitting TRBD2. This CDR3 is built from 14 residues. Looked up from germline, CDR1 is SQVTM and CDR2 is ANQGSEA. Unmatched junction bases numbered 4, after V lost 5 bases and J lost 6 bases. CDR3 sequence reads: CSVSRLAGAGELFF. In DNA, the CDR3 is TGCAGCGTTTCCCGACTAGCGGGAGCCGGGGAGCTGTTTTTT.

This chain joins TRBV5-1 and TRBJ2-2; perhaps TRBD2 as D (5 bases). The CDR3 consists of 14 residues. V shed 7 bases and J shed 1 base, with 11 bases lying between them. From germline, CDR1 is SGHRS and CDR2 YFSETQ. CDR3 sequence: CASFEGQNTGELFF. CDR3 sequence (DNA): TGCGCCAGCTTTGAGGGCCAGAACACCGGGGAGCTGTTTTTT.

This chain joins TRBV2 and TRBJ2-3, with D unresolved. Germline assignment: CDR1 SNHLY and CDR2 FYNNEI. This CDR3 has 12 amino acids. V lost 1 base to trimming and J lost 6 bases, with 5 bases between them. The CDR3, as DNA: TGTGCCAGCAGTGAAGGGCGGGATACGCAGTATTTT. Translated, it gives CASSEGRDTQYF.

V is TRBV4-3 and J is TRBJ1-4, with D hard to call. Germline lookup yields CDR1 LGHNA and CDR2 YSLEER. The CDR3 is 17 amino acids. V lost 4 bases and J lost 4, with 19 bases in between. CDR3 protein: CASSPQGWMSYNEKLFF. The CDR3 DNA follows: TGCGCCAGCAGCCCCCAAGGATGGATGTCTTATAATGAAAAACTGTTTTTT.

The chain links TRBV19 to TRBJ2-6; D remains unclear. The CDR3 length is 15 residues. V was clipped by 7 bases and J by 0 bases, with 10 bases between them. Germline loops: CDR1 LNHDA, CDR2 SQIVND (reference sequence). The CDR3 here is CASTEKSSGANVLTF. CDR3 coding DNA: TGTGCCAGTACCGAAAAGAGCTCTGGGGCCAACGTCCTGACTTTC.

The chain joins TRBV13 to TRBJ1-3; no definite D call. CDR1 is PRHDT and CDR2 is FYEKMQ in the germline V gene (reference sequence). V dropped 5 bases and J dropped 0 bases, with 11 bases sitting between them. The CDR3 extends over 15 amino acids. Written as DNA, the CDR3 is TGTGCCAGCAGCGATCGACGGCTCTCTGGAAACACCATATATTTT. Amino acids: CASSDRRLSGNTIYF.

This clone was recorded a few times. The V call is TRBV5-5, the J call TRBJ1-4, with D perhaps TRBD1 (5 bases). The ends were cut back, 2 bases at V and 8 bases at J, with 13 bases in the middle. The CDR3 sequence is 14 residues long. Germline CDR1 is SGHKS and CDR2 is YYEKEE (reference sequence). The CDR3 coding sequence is TGTGCCAGCAGCTTACTTCCGGAGGGGGAAAAACTGTTTTTT. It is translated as CASSLLPEGEKLFF. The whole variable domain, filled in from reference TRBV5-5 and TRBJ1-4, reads DAGVTQSPTHLIKTRGQQVTLRCSPISGHKSVSWYQQVLGQGPQFIFQYYEKEERGRGNFPDRFSARQFPNYSSELNVNALLLGDSALYLCASSLLPEGEKLFFGSGTQLSVL.